These 20 T cell receptor beta chains originate from one sample sequenced in a study of blood T cell repertoires in COVID-19. Generated by immunoSEQ multiplex PCR, the TCRdb table keeps only in-frame clones and is missing some. The table lists about 240,000 clones, 87% of them singletons. Material for sequencing was PBMCs or T cells enriched from blood (not recorded which). The receptors stem from a woman aged 25 to 39 with acute COVID-19.

The chain employs TRBV11-3 and TRBJ2-2; no definite D call. The CDR3 runs to 13 residues. Trimming pared 3 bases from V and 7 bases from J, leaving 9 bases between. Germline V gene sequence: CDR1 SGHNT, CDR2 YENEEA. CDR3 nucleotide sequence: TGTGCCAGCAGCTTGGTCGAGTTCGGGGAGCTGTTTTTT. Its protein product is CASSLVEFGELFF.

This chain connects TRBV5-6 to TRBJ1-4; tentative D call: TRBD1 (6 bases). Germline V lookup: CDR1 SGHDT, CDR2 YYEEEE. The CDR3 spans 14 residues. Trimming shortened V by 4 bases and J by 7 bases, and 14 bases separated the two germline ends. CDR3 region: CASSQGQLFEKLFF. CDR3 coding DNA: TGTGCCAGCAGCCAAGGACAGCTCTTTGAAAAACTGTTTTTT.

This chain uses TRBV5-4 with TRBJ2-1, with 11 bases lining up with TRBD1. CDR1 and CDR2 (germline): SGHNT, YYREEE (reference sequence). The CDR3 extends over 16 amino acids. Unmatched junction bases numbered 10, after V lost 4 bases and J lost 7 bases. This CDR3 reads CASSTGRTGGGNEQFF. The CDR3 DNA reads TGTGCCAGCAGCACCGGACGGACAGGGGGCGGGAATGAGCAGTTCTTC.

There are a few counts of this clone. The chain couples TRBV7-9 to TRBJ1-2, with D maybe TRBD1 (6 bases). V gave up 0 bases and J gave up 3 bases, with 11 bases separating them. Germline-derived CDR1 and CDR2 are SEHNR and FQNEAQ (reference sequence). The length of the CDR3 is 15 residues. As DNA, the CDR3 is TGTGCCAGCAGCTTAGCCACAGGGCTAGACTATGGCTACACCTTC. Residues: CASSLATGLDYGYTF.

In DNA, the CDR3 is TGTGCCAGCAGCTTCGGGTTCACAGATACGCAGTATTTT. It translates to CASSFGFTDTQYF. The V and J genes are TRBV6-5 and TRBJ2-3; D not resolved. CDR3 length: 13 amino acids. Deletions cut 6 bases from V and 2 bases from J, with 9 bases between. Germline V gene data show CDR1 as MNHEY and CDR2 as SVGAGI.

This chain connects TRBV10-3 to TRBJ1-1; TRBD1 might be the D (5 bases). This CDR3 is built from 14 residues. Germline V gives CDR1 ENHRY, CDR2 SYGVKD. The V gene lost 4 bases and the J gene lost 2 bases, with 11 bases spanning the gap. In nucleotides, the CDR3 is TGTGCCATCAGTGTAGAAGGGGTTAACACTGAAGCTTTCTTT. Its protein is CAISVEGVNTEAFF.

The J gene is TRBJ1-2, the V gene TRBV12-5; TRBD1 aligns across 7 bases. After removal of 4 bases from V and 3 bases from J, the junction contained 11 bases not matched to a gene. This CDR3 spans 16 amino acids. The germline V gene encodes CDR1 LGHNT and CDR2 FRNRAP. This chain's CDR3 is CASGSSGQSYYYGYTF. The CDR3 DNA reads TGTGCTAGTGGTTCCTCGGGACAGTCGTACTACTATGGCTACACCTTC.

This clone was seen more than once but under ten times. This chain uses TRBV13 with TRBJ1-4, with 8 bases identical to TRBD1. V was pared by 3 bases and J by 5 bases, with 8 bases of the junction left unmatched. The CDR3 contains 16 residues. The V gene's germline CDR1 is PRHDT and CDR2 FYEKMQ (reference sequence). The CDR3 region is CASSLRTGGYNEKLFF. The CDR3 region has the DNA TGTGCCAGCAGCTTGCGAACAGGGGGTTACAATGAAAAACTGTTTTTT.

The chain's CDR3 is CASSQERGYNQPQHF. Written as DNA, the CDR3 is TGCGCCAGCAGCCAAGAGCGCGGGTACAATCAGCCCCAGCATTTT. The chain uses TRBV4-1 and TRBJ1-5; D is unclear. The ends were cut back, 0 bases at V and 3 bases at J, with 9 bases in the middle. Germline loops: CDR1 MGHRA, CDR2 YSYEKL. CDR3 size: 15 residues.

The genes are TRBV19 and TRBJ2-5; 10 bases line up with TRBD2. Trimming cost V 4 bases and J 5 bases; bases outside gene matches: 7. The CDR3 consists of 15 residues. Germline assignment: CDR1 LNHDA and CDR2 SQIVND (reference sequence). CDR3 sequence reads: CASSKRGGRVETQYF. As DNA, the CDR3 is TGTGCCAGTAGTAAGCGGGGGGGCCGGGTGGAGACCCAGTACTTC. Full variable domain (missing parts from reference TRBV19 and TRBJ2-5): DGGITQSPKYLFRKEGQNVTLSCEQNLNHDAMYWYRQDPGQGLRLIYYSQIVNDFQKGDIAEGYSVSREKKESFPLTVTSAQKNPTAFYLCASSKRGGRVETQYFGPGTRLLVL.

V and J are TRBV7-6 and TRBJ2-1; D is possibly TRBD2 (7 bases). Deletions cut 5 bases from V and 8 bases from J, with 25 bases between. This CDR3 is 17 amino acids long. Germline CDR1 SGHVS, CDR2 FNYEAQ. DNA for the CDR3: TGTGCCAGCAGCCTACCAGAGGGGGGGGTCGCTAGCGATGAGCAGTTCTTC. Residues: CASSLPEGGVASDEQFF.

The gene calls are TRBV13 and TRBJ1-1; D gene ambiguous. Germline V gene sequence: CDR1 PRHDT, CDR2 FYEKMQ (reference sequence). The V end was cut by 4 bases, the J end by 6 bases, with 12 bases between. The CDR3 spans 13 residues. Here the CDR3 reads CASSSAPGSEAFF. CDR3 nucleotides: TGTGCCAGCAGCTCCGCTCCGGGTTCTGAAGCTTTCTTT.

This chain joins TRBV10-3 and TRBJ1-1, with 8 bases aligning to TRBD1. V was clipped by 7 bases and J by 1 base; unmatched bases: 8. The CDR3 runs 15 residues. Germline CDR1 ENHRY, CDR2 SYGVKD. The CDR3 DNA reads TGTGCCATCACTAACTCCAGGGGGCCGAACACTGAAGCTTTCTTT. Residues: CAITNSRGPNTEAFF.

The V and J genes are TRBV19 and TRBJ2-5; D is uncertain. The CDR3 covers 16 residues. Germline V CDR1 and CDR2: LNHDA, SQIVND (reference sequence). Trimming removed 4 bases from V and 1 base from J, with 16 bases in between. The CDR3 DNA follows: TGTGCCAGTAGTAGAGGTCCGAGAACCTTCCAAGAGACCCAGTACTTC. Amino acid sequence: CASSRGPRTFQETQYF.

CDR3 nucleotide sequence: TGCGCCAGCAGCTTTGCCCCAGGGCGGGGGGACGAGCAGTACTTC. This translates into CASSFAPGRGDEQYF. This sequence joins TRBV5-1 and TRBJ2-7, with 8 bases aligning to TRBD2. V trimming: 2 bases; J trimming: 5 bases; junction bases outside the gene matches: 9. The CDR3 is made up of 15 amino acids. Germline V gives CDR1 SGHRS, CDR2 YFSETQ.

The CDR3 protein is CASQGQNSPLHF. CDR3 in DNA: TGCGCAAGCCAGGGACAAAATTCACCCCTCCACTTT. The chain has TRBV10-2 and TRBJ1-6; tentative D call: TRBD1 (6 bases). The CDR3 is made up of 12 amino acids. Germline CDR1 is WSHSY and CDR2 is SAAADI.

The chain is built from TRBV27 and TRBJ1-5; D unclear. The CDR3 runs to 13 residues. Germline values: CDR1 MNHEY, CDR2 SMNVEV (reference sequence). V was pared by 5 bases and J by 0 bases, with 5 bases between. Here the CDR3 reads CASSPYSNQPQHF. The CDR3 DNA follows: TGTGCCAGCAGTCCCTATAGCAATCAGCCCCAGCATTTT.

The chain couples TRBV6-6 to TRBJ2-7, with no clear D. There are 14 residues in the CDR3. Germline V CDR1 and CDR2: MNHNY, SVGAGI (reference sequence). V gave up 4 bases and J gave up 1 base, with 11 bases separating them. CDR3 sequence reads: CASSSSDFSYEQYF. The CDR3 DNA follows: TGTGCCAGCAGTTCCAGCGACTTTTCCTACGAGCAGTACTTC.

This chain joins TRBV7-9 and TRBJ1-3, with D possibly matching TRBD1 (5 bases). The germline V gene encodes CDR1 SEHNR and CDR2 FQNEAQ (reference sequence). Trimming removed 1 base at V and 10 bases at J, with 8 bases between. The CDR3 extends over 12 amino acids. The DNA of the CDR3 is TGTGCCAGCAGCTTAGAGGGGCCTACCATATATTTT. Translation gives CASSLEGPTIYF.

The chain couples TRBV6-5 to TRBJ2-7; the D is unclear. Germline-derived CDR1 and CDR2 are MNHEY and SVGAGI. The CDR3 has 13 amino acids. V shed 6 bases and J shed 2 bases, with 11 bases lying between them. The CDR3 region is CASSLDTPYEQYF. CDR3 bases: TGTGCCAGCAGCCTTGACACGCCCTACGAGCAGTACTTC.